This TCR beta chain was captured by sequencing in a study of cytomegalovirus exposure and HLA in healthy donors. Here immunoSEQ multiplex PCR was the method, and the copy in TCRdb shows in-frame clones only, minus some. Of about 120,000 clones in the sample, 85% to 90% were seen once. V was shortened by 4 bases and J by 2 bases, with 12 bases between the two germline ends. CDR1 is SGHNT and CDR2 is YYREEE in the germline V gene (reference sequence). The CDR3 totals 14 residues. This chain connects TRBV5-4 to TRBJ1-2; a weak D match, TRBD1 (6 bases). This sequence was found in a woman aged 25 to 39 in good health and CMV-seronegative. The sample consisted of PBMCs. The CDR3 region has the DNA TGTGCCAGCAGCCTACCCGACAGGAACTATGGCTACACCTTC. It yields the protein CASSLPDRNYGYTF.